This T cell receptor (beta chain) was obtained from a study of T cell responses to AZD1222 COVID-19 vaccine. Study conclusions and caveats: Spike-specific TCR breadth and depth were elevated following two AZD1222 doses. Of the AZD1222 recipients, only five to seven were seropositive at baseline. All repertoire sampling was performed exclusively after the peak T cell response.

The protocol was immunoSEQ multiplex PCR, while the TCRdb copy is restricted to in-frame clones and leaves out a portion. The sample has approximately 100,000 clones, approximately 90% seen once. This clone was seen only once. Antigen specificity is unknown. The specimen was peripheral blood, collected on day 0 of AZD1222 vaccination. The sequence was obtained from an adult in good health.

CDR3 DNA: TGCGCCAGCAGCTTGGACAGTGGTGGGTCGGGTTTCGACTACACCTTC. Translation: CASSLDSGGSGFDYTF. This sequence joins TRBV5-1 and TRBJ1-2, with D unresolved. The CDR3 spans 16 residues. CDR1 is SGHRS, CDR2 YFSETQ, per germline. Trimming pared 0 bases from V and 10 bases from J, leaving 22 bases between.